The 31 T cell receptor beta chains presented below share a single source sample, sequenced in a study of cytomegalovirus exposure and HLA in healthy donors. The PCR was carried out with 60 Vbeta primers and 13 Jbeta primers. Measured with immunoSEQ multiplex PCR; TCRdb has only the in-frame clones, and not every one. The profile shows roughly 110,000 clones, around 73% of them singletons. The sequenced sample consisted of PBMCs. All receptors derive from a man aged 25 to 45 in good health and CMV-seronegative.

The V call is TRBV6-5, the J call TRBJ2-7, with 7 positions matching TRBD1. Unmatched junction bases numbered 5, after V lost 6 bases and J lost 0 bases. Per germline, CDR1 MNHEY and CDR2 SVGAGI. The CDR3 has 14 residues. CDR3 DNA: TGTGCCAGCAGGGGACAGCAGATCTCCTACGAGCAGTACTTC. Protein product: CASRGQQISYEQYF.

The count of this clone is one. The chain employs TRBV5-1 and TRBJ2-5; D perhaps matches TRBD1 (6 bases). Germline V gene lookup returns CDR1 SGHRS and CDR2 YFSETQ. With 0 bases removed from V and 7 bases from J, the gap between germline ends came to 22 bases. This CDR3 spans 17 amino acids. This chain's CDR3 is CASSLVPTGNDFGTQYF. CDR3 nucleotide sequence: TGCGCCAGCAGCTTGGTACCCACAGGGAACGATTTTGGGACCCAGTACTTC.

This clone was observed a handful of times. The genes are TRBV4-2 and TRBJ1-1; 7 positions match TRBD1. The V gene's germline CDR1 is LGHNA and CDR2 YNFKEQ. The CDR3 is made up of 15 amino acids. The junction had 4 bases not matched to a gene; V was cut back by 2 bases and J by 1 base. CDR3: CASSQQGTENTEAFF. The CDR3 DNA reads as TGTGCCAGCAGCCAACAAGGGACAGAGAACACTGAAGCTTTCTTT.

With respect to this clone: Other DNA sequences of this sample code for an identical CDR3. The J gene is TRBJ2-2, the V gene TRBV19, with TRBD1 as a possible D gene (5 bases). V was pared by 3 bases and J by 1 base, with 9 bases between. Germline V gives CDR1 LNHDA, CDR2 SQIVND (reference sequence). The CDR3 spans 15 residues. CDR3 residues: CASSIGQGNTGELFF. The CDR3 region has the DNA TGTGCCAGTAGTATTGGCCAGGGGAACACCGGGGAGCTGTTTTTT. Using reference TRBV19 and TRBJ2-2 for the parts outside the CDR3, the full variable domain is DGGITQSPKYLFRKEGQNVTLSCEQNLNHDAMYWYRQDPGQGLRLIYYSQIVNDFQKGDIAEGYSVSREKKESFPLTVTSAQKNPTAFYLCASSIGQGNTGELFFGEGSRLTVL.

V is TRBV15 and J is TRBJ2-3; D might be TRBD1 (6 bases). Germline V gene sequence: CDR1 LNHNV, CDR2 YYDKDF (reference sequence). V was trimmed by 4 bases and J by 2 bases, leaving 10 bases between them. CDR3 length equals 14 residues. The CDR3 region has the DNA TGTGCCACCAGCAAACAGGGAAACACAGATACGCAGTATTTT. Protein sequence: CATSKQGNTDTQYF.

This CDR3 reads CAWSYGGGEETQYF. The CDR3 DNA reads as TGTGCCTGGAGTTATGGGGGAGGAGAAGAGACCCAGTACTTC. The chain joins TRBV30 to TRBJ2-5, with D perhaps matching TRBD2 (6 bases). CDR1 GTSNPN and CDR2 SVGIG come from the germline V gene (reference sequence). The CDR3 spans 14 residues. V was cut by 2 bases and J by 3 bases, with 13 bases left in between.

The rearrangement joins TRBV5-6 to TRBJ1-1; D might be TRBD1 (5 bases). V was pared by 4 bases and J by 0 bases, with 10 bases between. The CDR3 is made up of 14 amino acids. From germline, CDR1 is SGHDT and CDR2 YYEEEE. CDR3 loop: CASSIGHMNTEAFF. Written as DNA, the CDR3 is TGTGCCAGCAGCATTGGACATATGAACACTGAAGCTTTCTTT. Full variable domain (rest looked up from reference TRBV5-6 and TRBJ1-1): DAGVTQSPTHLIKTRGQQVTLRCSPKSGHDTVSWYQQALGQGPQFIFQYYEEEERQRGNFPDRFSGHQFPNYSSELNVNALLLGDSALYLCASSIGHMNTEAFFGQGTRLTVV.

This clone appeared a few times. CDR3 residues: CASSPQGQGYEQYF. In DNA form, the CDR3 reads TGTGCCAGCTCACCACAGGGACAGGGATACGAGCAGTACTTC. The genes are TRBV18 and TRBJ2-7; 9 bases align to TRBD1. Germline CDR1 reads KGHSH; CDR2 reads LQKENI. CDR3 length: 14 residues. V was pared by 1 base and J by 4 bases, with 2 bases of the junction left unmatched.

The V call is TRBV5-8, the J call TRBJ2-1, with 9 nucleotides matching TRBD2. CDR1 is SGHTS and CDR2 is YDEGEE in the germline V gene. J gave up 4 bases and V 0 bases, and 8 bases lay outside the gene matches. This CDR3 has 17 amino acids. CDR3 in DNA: TGTGCCAGCAGCTTGGAGTCTATAGCGGGGGTGTACAATGAGCAGTTCTTC. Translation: CASSLESIAGVYNEQFF.

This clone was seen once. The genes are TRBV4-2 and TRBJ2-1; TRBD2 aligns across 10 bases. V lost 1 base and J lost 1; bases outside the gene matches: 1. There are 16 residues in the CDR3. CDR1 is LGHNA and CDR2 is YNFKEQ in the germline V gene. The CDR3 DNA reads TGTGCCAGCAGCCAAGGAGCGGGGGGGTCCTACAATGAGCAGTTCTTC. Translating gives CASSQGAGGSYNEQFF.

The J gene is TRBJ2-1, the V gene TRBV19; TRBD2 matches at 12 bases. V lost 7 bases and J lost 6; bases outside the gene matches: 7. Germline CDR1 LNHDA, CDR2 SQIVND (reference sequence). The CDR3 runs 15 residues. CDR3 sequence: CASTYLAGGRNEQFF. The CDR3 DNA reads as TGTGCCAGTACCTATCTAGCGGGAGGGCGCAATGAGCAGTTCTTC. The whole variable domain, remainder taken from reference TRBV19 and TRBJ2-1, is DGGITQSPKYLFRKEGQNVTLSCEQNLNHDAMYWYRQDPGQGLRLIYYSQIVNDFQKGDIAEGYSVSREKKESFPLTVTSAQKNPTAFYLCASTYLAGGRNEQFFGPGTRLTVL.

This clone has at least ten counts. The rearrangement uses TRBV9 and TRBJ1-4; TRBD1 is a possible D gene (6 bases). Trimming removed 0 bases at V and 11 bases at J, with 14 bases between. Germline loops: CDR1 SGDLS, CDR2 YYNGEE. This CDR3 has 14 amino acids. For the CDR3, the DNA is TGTGCCAGCAGCGTAGCATATCAGGGGAAGAAACTGTTTTTT. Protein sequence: CASSVAYQGKKLFF. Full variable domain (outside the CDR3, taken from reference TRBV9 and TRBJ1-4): DSGVTQTPKHLITATGQRVTLRCSPRSGDLSVYWYQQSLDQGLQFLIQYYNGEERAKGNILERFSAQQFPDLHSELNLSSLELGDSALYFCASSVAYQGKKLFFGSGTQLSVL.

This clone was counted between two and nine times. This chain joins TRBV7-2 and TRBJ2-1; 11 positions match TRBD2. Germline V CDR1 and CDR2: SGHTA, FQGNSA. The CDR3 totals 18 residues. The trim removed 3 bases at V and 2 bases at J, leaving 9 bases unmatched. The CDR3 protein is CASSFRITSGGTYNEQFF. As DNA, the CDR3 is TGTGCCAGCAGCTTCCGAATAACTAGCGGGGGTACCTACAATGAGCAGTTCTTC.

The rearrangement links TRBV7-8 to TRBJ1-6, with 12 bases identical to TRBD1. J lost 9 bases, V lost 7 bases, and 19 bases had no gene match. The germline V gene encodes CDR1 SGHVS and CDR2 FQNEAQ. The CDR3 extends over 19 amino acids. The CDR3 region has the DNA TGTGCCAGCACCGACCTCCGGGACAGGGGGCGTAGGGTTGGTTCACCCCTCCACTTT. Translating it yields CASTDLRDRGRRVGSPLHF.

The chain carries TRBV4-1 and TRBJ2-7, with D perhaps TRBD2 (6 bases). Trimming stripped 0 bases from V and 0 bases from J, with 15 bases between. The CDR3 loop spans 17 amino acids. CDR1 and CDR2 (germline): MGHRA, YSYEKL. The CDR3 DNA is TGCGCCAGCAGCCAAGATGAGCGGGCGGGGAGCTCCTACGAGCAGTACTTC. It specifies CASSQDERAGSSYEQYF.

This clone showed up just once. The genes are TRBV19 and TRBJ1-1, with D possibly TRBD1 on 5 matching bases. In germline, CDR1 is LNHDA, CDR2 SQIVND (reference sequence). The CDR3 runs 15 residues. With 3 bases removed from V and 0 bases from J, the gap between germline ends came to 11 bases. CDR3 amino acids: CASSIGGWMNTEAFF. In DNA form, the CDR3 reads TGTGCCAGTAGTATCGGGGGTTGGATGAACACTGAAGCTTTCTTT. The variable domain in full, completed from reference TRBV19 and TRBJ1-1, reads DGGITQSPKYLFRKEGQNVTLSCEQNLNHDAMYWYRQDPGQGLRLIYYSQIVNDFQKGDIAEGYSVSREKKESFPLTVTSAQKNPTAFYLCASSIGGWMNTEAFFGQGTRLTVV.

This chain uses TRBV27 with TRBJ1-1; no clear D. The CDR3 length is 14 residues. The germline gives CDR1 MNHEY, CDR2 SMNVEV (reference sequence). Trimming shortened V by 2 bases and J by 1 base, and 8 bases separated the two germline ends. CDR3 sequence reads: CASSLRRGNTEAFF. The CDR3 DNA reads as TGTGCCAGCAGTTTAAGGCGAGGGAACACTGAAGCTTTCTTT.

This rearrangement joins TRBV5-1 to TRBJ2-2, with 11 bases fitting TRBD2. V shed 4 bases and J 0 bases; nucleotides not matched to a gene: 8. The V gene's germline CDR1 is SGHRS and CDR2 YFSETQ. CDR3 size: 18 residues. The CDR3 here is CASSPSLAGAANTGELFF. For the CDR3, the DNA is TGCGCCAGCAGCCCCTCACTAGCGGGGGCCGCGAACACCGGGGAGCTGTTTTTT. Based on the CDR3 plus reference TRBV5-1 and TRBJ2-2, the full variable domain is KAGVTQTPRYLIKTRGQQVTLSCSPISGHRSVSWYQQTPGQGLQFLFEYFSETQRNKGNFPGRFSGRQFSNSRSEMNVSTLELGDSALYLCASSPSLAGAANTGELFFGEGSRLTVL.

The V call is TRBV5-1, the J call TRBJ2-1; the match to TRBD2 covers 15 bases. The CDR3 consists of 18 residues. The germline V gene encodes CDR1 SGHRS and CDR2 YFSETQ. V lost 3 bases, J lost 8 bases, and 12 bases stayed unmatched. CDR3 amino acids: CASSWTSGRALGSDEQFF. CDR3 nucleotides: TGCGCCAGCAGCTGGACTAGCGGGAGGGCCCTGGGATCCGATGAGCAGTTCTTC.

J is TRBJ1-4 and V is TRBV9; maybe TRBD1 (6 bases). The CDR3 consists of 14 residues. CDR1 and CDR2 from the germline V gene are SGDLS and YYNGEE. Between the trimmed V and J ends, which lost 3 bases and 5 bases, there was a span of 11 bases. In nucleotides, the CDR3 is TGTGCCAGCAGCGGTGGACAGTCAAATGAAAAACTGTTTTTT. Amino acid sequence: CASSGGQSNEKLFF.

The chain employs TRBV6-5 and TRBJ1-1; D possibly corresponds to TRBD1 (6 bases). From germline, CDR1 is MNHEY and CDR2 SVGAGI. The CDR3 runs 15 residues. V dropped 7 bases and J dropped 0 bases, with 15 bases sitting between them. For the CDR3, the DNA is TGTGCCAGCATCCCCTCCGGACAGATGAACACTGAAGCTTTCTTT. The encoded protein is CASIPSGQMNTEAFF.

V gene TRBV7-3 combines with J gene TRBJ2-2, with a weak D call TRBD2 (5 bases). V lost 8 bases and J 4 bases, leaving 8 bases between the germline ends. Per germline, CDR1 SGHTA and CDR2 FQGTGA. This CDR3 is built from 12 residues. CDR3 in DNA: TGTGCCAGCGGGAGCGGCACCGGGGAGCTGTTTTTT. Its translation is CASGSGTGELFF.

Here the CDR3 reads CASRERGRLYEQYF. Written as DNA, the CDR3 is TGTGCCAGCAGGGAGCGGGGCCGACTCTACGAGCAGTACTTC. The genes are TRBV6-1 and TRBJ2-7; TRBD2 matches at 7 bases. The length of the CDR3 is 14 residues. CDR1 and CDR2 from the germline V gene are MNHNS and SASEGT. V dropped 6 bases and J dropped 3; count of bases not matched to a gene: 8.

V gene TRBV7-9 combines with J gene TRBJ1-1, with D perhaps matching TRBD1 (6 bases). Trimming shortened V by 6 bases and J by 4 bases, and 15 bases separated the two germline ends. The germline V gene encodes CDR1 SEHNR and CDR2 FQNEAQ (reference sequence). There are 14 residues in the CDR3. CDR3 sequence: CASSKLGQSTEAFF. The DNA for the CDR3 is TGTGCCAGCAGTAAGTTAGGACAGAGCACTGAAGCTTTCTTT.

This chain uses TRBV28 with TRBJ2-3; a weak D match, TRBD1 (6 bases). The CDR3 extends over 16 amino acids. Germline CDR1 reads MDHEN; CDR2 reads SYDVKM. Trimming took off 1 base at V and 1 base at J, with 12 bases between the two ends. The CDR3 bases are TGTGCCAGCAGTTTATTGGGGGCCGGAGGCACAGATACGCAGTATTTT. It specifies CASSLLGAGGTDTQYF.

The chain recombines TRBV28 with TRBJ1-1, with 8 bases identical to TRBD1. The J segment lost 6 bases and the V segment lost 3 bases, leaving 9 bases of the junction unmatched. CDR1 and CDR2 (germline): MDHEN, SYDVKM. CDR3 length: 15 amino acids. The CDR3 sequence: CASSFFDRGRAEAFF. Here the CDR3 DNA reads TGTGCCAGCAGTTTCTTTGACAGGGGAAGAGCTGAAGCTTTCTTT. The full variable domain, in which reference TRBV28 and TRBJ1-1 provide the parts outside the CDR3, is DVKVTQSSRYLVKRTGEKVFLECVQDMDHENMFWYRQDPGLGLRLIYFSYDVKMKEKGDIPEGYSVSREKKERFSLILESASTNQTSMYLCASSFFDRGRAEAFFGQGTRLTVV.

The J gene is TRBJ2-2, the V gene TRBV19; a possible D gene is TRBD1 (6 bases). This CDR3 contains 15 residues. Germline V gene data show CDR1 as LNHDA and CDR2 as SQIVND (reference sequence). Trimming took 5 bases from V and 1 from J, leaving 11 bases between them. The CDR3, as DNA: TGTGCCAGTAGTTTCGGCAGGGGGAACACCGGGGAGCTGTTTTTT. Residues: CASSFGRGNTGELFF.

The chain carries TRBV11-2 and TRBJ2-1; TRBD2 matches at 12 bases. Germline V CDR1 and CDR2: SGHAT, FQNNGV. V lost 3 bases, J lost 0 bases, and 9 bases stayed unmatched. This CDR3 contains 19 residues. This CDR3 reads CASSFPTSGGLSSYNEQFF. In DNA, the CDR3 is TGTGCCAGCAGCTTTCCGACTAGCGGGGGACTAAGCTCCTACAATGAGCAGTTCTTC.

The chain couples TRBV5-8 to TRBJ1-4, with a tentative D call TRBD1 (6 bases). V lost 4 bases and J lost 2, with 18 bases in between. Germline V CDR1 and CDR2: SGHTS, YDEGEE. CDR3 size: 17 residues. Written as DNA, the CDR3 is TGTGCCAGCAGCCACGGGGGGGGCGCGATGACTAATGAAAAACTGTTTTTT. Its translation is CASSHGGGAMTNEKLFF.

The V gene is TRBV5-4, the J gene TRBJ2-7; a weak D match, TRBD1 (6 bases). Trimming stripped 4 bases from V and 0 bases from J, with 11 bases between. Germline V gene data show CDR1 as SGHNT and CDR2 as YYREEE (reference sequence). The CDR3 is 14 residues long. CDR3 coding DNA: TGTGCCAGCAGCACTGGACAGAGCTCCTACGAGCAGTACTTC. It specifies CASSTGQSSYEQYF.

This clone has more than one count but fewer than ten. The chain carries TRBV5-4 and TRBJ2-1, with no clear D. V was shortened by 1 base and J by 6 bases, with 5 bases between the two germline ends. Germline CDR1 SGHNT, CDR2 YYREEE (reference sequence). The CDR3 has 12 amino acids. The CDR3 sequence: CASSLNSNEQFF. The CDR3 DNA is TGTGCCAGCAGCTTGAACAGCAATGAGCAGTTCTTC.